This T cell receptor (beta chain) came from a study of T cells in tuberculosis. Study context: CD1B tetramers identified T cells specific for mycobacterial lipid GMM. Study-level results: Low-affinity CD1B-GMM tetramer-binding T cells may have been missed.

Method: immunoSEQ multiplex PCR; TCRdb's copy keeps in-frame clones and lacks some. The sample consists of 88,000 or so clones, roughly 91% of them appearing once. The CDR3 spans 14 residues. V lost 4 bases to trimming and J lost 7 bases; unmatched junction nucleotides: 11. Germline CDR1 reads SGHDT; CDR2 reads YYEEEE. Sorting used thawed, overnight-rested PBMC stained with anti-CD3, a viability dye and GMM-loaded CD1B tetramer. The lipid loaded on the CD1B tetramers was C32 glucose monomycolate from Rhodococcus equi. Material for sequencing was CD1b-GMM tetramer-negative cells sorted from PBMCs. The chain joins TRBV5-6 to TRBJ2-7, with TRBD1 identical over 7 bases. The origin of this receptor is an adult woman with latent tuberculosis. Written as DNA, the CDR3 is TGTGCCAGCAGCCCGCGGACAGGCACGGGGGAGCAGTACTTC. Amino acids: CASSPRTGTGEQYF.